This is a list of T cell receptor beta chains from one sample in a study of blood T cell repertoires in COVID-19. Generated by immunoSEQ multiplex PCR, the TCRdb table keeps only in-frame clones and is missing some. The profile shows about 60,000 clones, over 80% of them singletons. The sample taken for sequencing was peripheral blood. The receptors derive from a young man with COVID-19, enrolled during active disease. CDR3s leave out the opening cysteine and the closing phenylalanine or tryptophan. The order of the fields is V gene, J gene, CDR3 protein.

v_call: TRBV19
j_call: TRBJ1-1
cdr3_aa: ASSTGQVATEAF

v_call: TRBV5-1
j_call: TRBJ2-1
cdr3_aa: ASSLGFRDRDNEQF

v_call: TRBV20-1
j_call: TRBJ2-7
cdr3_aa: SASRTAGDEQY

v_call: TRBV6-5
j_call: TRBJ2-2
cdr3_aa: ASSWQGGSGELF

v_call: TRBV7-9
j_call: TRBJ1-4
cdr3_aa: ASSLAGQNEKLF

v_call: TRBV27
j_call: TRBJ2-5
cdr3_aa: ASSSGTGVQETQY

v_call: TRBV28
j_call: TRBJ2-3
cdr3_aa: ASSLTLEHY

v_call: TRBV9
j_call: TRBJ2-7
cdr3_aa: ASSVGALSYEQY

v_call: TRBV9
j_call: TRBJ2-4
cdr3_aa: ASSPSPTSGPLAKNIQY

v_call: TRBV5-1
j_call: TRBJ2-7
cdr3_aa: ASSFSGTYEQY

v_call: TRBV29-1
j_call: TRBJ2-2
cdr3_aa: SARSAGVGTGELF

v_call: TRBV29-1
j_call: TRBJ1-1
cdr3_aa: SVEAGGAF

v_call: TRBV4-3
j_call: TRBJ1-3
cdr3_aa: ASSQDRWSSGNTIY

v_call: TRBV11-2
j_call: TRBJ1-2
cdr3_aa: ASSPGTLKGGYT

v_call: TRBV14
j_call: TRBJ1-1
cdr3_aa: ASTQEVKTAEAF

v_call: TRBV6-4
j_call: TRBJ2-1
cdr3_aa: ASSGRLAPHHEQF

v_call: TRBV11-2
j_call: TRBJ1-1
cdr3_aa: ASSLAPEVNTEAF

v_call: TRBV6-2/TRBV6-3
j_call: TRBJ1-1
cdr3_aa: ASSSDREGTEAF

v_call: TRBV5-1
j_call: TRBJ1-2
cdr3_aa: ASSPPEGYGYT

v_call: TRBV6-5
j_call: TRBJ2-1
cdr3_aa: ASSYSGTRGNEQF

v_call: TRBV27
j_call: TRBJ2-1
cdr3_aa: ASSLLVSDLQF

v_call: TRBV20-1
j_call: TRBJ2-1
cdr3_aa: SAVEGHEQF